This T cell receptor beta chain was sequenced for a study of CD8+ T cells in alopecia areata. Study-level information: Those treated were given oral tofacitinib at 5 to 10 mg twice daily.

For this clone: No antigen is known for it.

Whole-study findings and limits: Scalp clonality dropped significantly under tofacitinib, as did expanded CD8+ top-100 clones. Amid tofacitinib therapy, many expanded lesional clones stayed present in scalp and blood. Mice gave a clearer picture of TCR sharing than patients did, possibly for HLA-related reasons.

Extracted RNA was reverse transcribed, and the resulting cDNA served as sequencing template. TCRdb's copy holds only in-frame clones and misses some; the assay was immunoSEQ multiplex PCR. There are approximately 7,600 clones in the sample; around 60% occur only once, and around 13% lies in the top ten. Trimming took off 0 bases at V and 2 bases at J, with 19 bases between the two ends. CDR1 MGHRA and CDR2 YSYEKL come from the germline V gene. CDR3 length: 18 residues. Treatment here: oral pan-JAK inhibitor, 5-10 mg twice daily. Samples from alopecia areata patients were lesional scalp punch biopsies and peripheral blood.

The sequence was collected from a human donor with alopecia areata. Sequencing used skin, obtained at week 4, from a patient treated with tofacitinib. The chain links TRBV4-1 to TRBJ1-1; a possible D gene is TRBD1 (6 bases). CDR3 in amino acids: CASSQDSYPGHTNTEAFF. The CDR3 region has the DNA TGCGCCAGCAGCCAAGATTCTTACCCGGGACATACTAACACTGAAGCTTTCTTT.